This TCR beta chain was sequenced during a study of vaccination effects on CD4 cells after COVID-19. Study background: Before any sequencing was done, the ViraFEST assay used viral peptide pools to expand antigen-specific CD4+ T cells. Two convalescent patients provided samples 16 days and one week prevaccination.

Turning to this clone: Its specificity is not known.

Cells that had been cultured for roughly 9 days were the source of isolated CD4+ T cells. The person was diagnosed with PCR-confirmed SARS-CoV-2 infection between March and December 2020. On both days 3 and 7, half of the culture medium was replaced with IL-2 medium. The V gene lost 2 bases and the J gene lost 6 bases, with 14 bases spanning the gap. CDR1 SGHRS and CDR2 YFSETQ come from the germline V gene. The CDR3 is 14 amino acids. TCRdb's table, derived via immunoSEQ multiplex PCR, lists solely in-frame clones and lacks some. Seen here are approximately 46,000 clones, roughly 80% observed once, and the top ten hold roughly 9.4%.

The V gene is TRBV5-1, the J gene TRBJ1-2; D is unclear. The material was CD4+ T cells from PBMCs cultured without peptide, obtained before COVID-19 vaccination. This receptor was taken from a human donor who had a prior SARS-CoV-2 infection. CDR3 amino acids: CASSLVGRSDGYTF. CDR3 in DNA: TGCGCCAGCAGCTTAGTAGGCAGGTCTGATGGCTACACCTTC.